This entry lists 10 T cell receptor beta chains sequenced from one sample in a study of blood T cells in healthy people across ages. The second PCR ran roughly 7 to 12 cycles with a sample-barcoded 5' primer and J-beta primers. TCRdb called the 5' RACE reads again in MiXCR, with one record for every CDR3 protein. The sample lists 850,000 to 1,300,000 distinct CDR3 sequences, more than 40% seen once, with approximately 19% in the top ten. The sequenced material came from blood. These receptors were collected from a woman aged 55-69 years in good health.

This chain connects TRBV12-3 or TRBV12-4 to TRBJ1-2; D might be TRBD1 (6 bases). The V end lost 0 bases, the J end lost 8 bases, and 19 bases lay between the germline ends. This CDR3 is 16 amino acids long. The CDR3 sequence: CASSLALRTDVKGYTF. CDR3 DNA: TGTGCCAGCAGTTTAGCGCTAAGGACAGATGTCAAAGGCTACACCTTC.

This clonotype was observed at least ten times. The chain is built from TRBV28 and TRBJ2-7; either TRBD1 or TRBD2 may supply D (5 bases each). Germline values: CDR1 MDHEN, CDR2 SYDVKM. The CDR3 is made up of 14 amino acids. Between the trimmed V and J ends, which lost 10 bases and 1 base, there was a span of 17 bases. The CDR3 nucleotides read TGTGCCACCCTCCCAGGGAGAAGGTCCTACGAGCAGTACTTC. Translating it yields CATLPGRRSYEQYF.

The chain carries TRBV27 and TRBJ2-4; tentatively, D is TRBD1 or TRBD2 (5 bases each). Trimming stripped 5 bases from V and 8 bases from J, with 13 bases between. The CDR3 sequence is 13 residues long. CDR1 MNHEY and CDR2 SMNVEV come from the germline V gene (reference sequence). The CDR3 is CASSRGGGYIQYF. In DNA, the CDR3 is TGTGCCAGCAGTCGGGGTGGGGGTTACATTCAGTACTTC.

V gene TRBV15 combines with J gene TRBJ1-1; D is undetermined. CDR3 length: 15 residues. Per germline, CDR1 LNHNV and CDR2 YYDKDF (reference sequence). V dropped 2 bases and J dropped 1 base, with 11 bases sitting between them. The CDR3 protein is CATSRKAGGNTEAFF. The DNA of the CDR3 is TGTGCCACCAGCAGAAAGGCAGGAGGGAACACTGAAGCTTTCTTT.

This clonotype has more than one count but fewer than ten. The chain combines TRBV2 with TRBJ2-5; D is perhaps TRBD1 or TRBD2 (5 bases each). CDR3 length equals 15 residues. V was clipped by 8 bases and J by 1 base, with 17 bases between them. Germline loops: CDR1 SNHLY, CDR2 FYNNEI. CDR3 DNA: TGTGCCAGCCGATCCCACGGGGCGATCCAAGAGACCCAGTACTTC. Translated: CASRSHGAIQETQYF.

This clonotype was counted between two and nine times. The rearrangement links TRBV5-1 to TRBJ2-5; 7 nucleotides align to TRBD1. CDR3 size: 16 residues. Germline assignment: CDR1 SGHRS and CDR2 YFSETQ. V lost 4 bases, J lost 5 bases, and 14 bases stayed unmatched. The CDR3 DNA follows: TGCGCCAGCAGCAACATCCAACAGGGGTTCTTGGAGACCCAGTACTTC. It translates to CASSNIQQGFLETQYF.

This clonotype came up a few times. The chain carries TRBV20-1 and TRBJ2-5; possible D gene TRBD2, 6 bases. Germline lookup yields CDR1 DFQATT and CDR2 SNEGSKA (reference sequence). There are 14 residues in the CDR3. The V end lost 0 bases, the J end lost 2 bases, and 10 bases lay between the germline ends. The CDR3 DNA is TGCAGTGCTAGAGAAGGGGACTTTCAAGAGACCCAGTACTTC. Translating gives CSAREGDFQETQYF.

About this clonotype: A read error may be the cause here, since a much bigger clone is one base away. The chain carries TRBV10-3 and TRBJ2-7, with D perhaps matching TRBD2 (5 bases). This CDR3 is 12 amino acids long. Germline V gene sequence: CDR1 ENHRY, CDR2 SYGVKD. The CDR3 protein is CATSQMGDEQYF. CDR3 bases: TGTGCCACCAGTCAGATGGGAGACGAGCAGTACTTC.

This chain joins TRBV29-1 and TRBJ1-4, with unresolved D. V was trimmed by 5 bases and J by 4 bases, leaving 8 bases between them. Germline assignment: CDR1 SQVTM and CDR2 ANQGSEA. CDR3 length equals 12 residues. The DNA for the CDR3 is TGCAGCGTTTCACTGGGTAATGAAAAACTGTTTTTT. Residues: CSVSLGNEKLFF. The full variable domain, rest sourced from reference TRBV29-1 and TRBJ1-4, is SAVISQKPSRDICQRGTSLTIQCQVDSQVTMMFWYRQQPGQSLTLIATANQGSEATYESGFVIDKFPISRPNLTFSTLTVSNMSPEDSSIYLCSVSLGNEKLFFGSGTQLSVL.

The gene calls are TRBV7-2 and TRBJ1-1; D is unresolved. With 5 bases removed from V and 5 bases from J, the gap between germline ends came to 12 bases. CDR1 and CDR2 from the germline V gene are SGHTA and FQGNSA. The CDR3 consists of 13 residues. Written as DNA, the CDR3 is TGTGCCAGCAGCAGCAGGCGGGAAACTGAAGCTTTCTTT. It specifies CASSSRRETEAFF.